This T cell receptor (beta chain) emerged from a study of Ad26.COV2.S vaccination and SARS-CoV-2 variants. Profiled with immunoSEQ multiplex PCR; TCRdb holds only in-frame clones, not every one. The sample contains approximately 140,000 clones, 86% of which appear only once. The clonotype comes from a human donor who had recovered from COVID-19. The material sequenced was peripheral blood, taken after recovery from COVID-19.

The CDR3 spells CASSPVGALDTQYF. The DNA for the CDR3 is TGTGCCAGCAGTCCGGTCGGGGCTTTAGATACGCAGTATTTT. This chain connects TRBV25-1 to TRBJ2-3; either TRBD1 or TRBD2 may fit D (5 bases each). Trimming shortened V by 5 bases and J by 5 bases, and 14 bases separated the two germline ends. Germline V gene sequence: CDR1 MGHDK, CDR2 SYGVNS. CDR3 length: 14 residues.